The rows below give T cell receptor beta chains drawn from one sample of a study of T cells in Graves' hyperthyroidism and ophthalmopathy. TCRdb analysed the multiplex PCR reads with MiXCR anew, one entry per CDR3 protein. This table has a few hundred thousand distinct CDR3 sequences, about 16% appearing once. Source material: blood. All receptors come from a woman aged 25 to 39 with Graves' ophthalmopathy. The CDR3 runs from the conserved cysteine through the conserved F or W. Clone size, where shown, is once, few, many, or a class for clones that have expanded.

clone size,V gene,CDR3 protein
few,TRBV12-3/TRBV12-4,CASSFLDYTQYF
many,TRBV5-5,CASEFNSRSYEQYF
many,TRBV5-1,CASSLPGQGSNEQFF
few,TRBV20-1,CSARGDRPNYGYTF
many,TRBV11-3,CASSLGYGNEQFF
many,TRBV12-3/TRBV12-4,CASINQGTSTDTQYF
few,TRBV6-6,CASSYEGAEYNEQFF
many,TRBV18,CASSFTGTGGAYEQYF
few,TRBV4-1,CASSPRDGGDYGYTF
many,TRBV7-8,CANKRLLQDEQFF
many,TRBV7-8,CASSSRLNTEAFF
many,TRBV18,CANLRTGLHNEQFF
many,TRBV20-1,CSAAGQDPQETQYF
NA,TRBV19,CASSRPGSTDTQYF
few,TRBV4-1,CASSQTFAPGSGANVLTF
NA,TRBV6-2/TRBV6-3,CASRRGAGGAYGYTF
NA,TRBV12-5,CASGLARLAGEGRFTDTQYF
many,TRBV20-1,CSARLASGSLHNEQFF
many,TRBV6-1,CASSFDGQELANYGYTF
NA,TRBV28,CASRPGGGTSGRAQTQYF
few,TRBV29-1,CSVRARGPANEQFF
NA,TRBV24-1,CATSEGDTEAFF
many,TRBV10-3,CAISVFGEGYTF
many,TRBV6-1,CASRGGQGGSSYEQYF
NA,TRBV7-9,CASSLIPFELDKRNEQFF
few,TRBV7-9,CASSLAQGVGYEQYF
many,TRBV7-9,CASSSTAPGQGNTIYF
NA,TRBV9,CASSSKGGNSYEQYF
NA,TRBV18,CASSPGHVNTEAFF
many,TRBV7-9,CASSLLTEYNEQFF